A single sample is the source of the 24 T cell receptor beta chains below, sequenced in a study of PD-1 blockade in mismatch repair-deficient tumors. Sequenced by immunoSEQ multiplex PCR; TCRdb stores in-frame clones only, minus some. In the table there are approximately 8,300 clones, more than 85% of which are singletons. The time point: approximately ten-day in vitro stimulation with candidate mutation-associated neoantigen peptide 1. Their target antigens are unknown. Sequences were derived from cells cultured in vitro, sampled from a patient treated with pembrolizumab. All receptors derive from an adult with mismatch repair-deficient cancer.

The V and J genes are TRBV4-1 and TRBJ2-1, with 8 bases matching TRBD2. CDR1 and CDR2 (germline): MGHRA, YSYEKL. V was clipped by 1 base and J by 3 bases; unmatched bases: 8. This CDR3 spans 17 amino acids. DNA of the CDR3: TGCGCCAGCAGCCAAGGAGGAGCGGGAGAGATCTACAATGAGCAGTTCTTC. Protein product: CASSQGGAGEIYNEQFF.

This chain links TRBV18 with TRBJ2-3, with D tentatively TRBD1 (6 bases). The CDR3 length is 14 residues. Germline CDR1 reads KGHSH; CDR2 reads LQKENI. The V end lost 6 bases, the J end lost 1 base, and 11 bases lay between the germline ends. CDR3 DNA: TGTGCCAGCTCTGGACAGAGTCGCACAGATACGCAGTATTTT. It yields the protein CASSGQSRTDTQYF.

V gene TRBV5-1 combines with J gene TRBJ1-2; D is possibly TRBD1 (6 bases). The germline V and J ends were trimmed by 0 bases and 5 bases, with 11 bases remaining between them. Germline V lookup: CDR1 SGHRS, CDR2 YFSETQ. The CDR3 contains 14 residues. CDR3 coding DNA: TGCGCCAGCAGCTTGGAGGGGACACAATATGGCTACACCTTC. Translating it yields CASSLEGTQYGYTF.

The chain carries TRBV5-1 and TRBJ2-3; 11 bases match TRBD2. This CDR3 region has 18 residues. Germline values: CDR1 SGHRS, CDR2 YFSETQ. V shed 0 bases, J shed 4 bases, and the junction held 10 bases outside the gene matches. For the CDR3, the DNA is TGCGCCAGCAGCTTGGAAGTTAGCGGGAGGGCCATCGCAGATACGCAGTATTTT. This encodes CASSLEVSGRAIADTQYF.

The chain recombines TRBV5-1 with TRBJ2-3; weak D call: TRBD2 (5 bases). There are 16 residues in the CDR3. V lost 0 bases, J lost 0 bases, and 11 bases lay in between. Germline V gene data show CDR1 as SGHRS and CDR2 as YFSETQ. CDR3 protein: CASSLAGGRSTDTQYF. In DNA form, the CDR3 reads TGCGCCAGCAGCTTGGCTGGCGGGCGGAGCACAGATACGCAGTATTTT.

This chain joins TRBV11-2 and TRBJ2-7, with D hard to call. Deletions cut 3 bases from V and 5 bases from J, with 8 bases between. Germline values: CDR1 SGHAT, CDR2 FQNNGV. The CDR3 has 12 amino acids. The CDR3 bases are TGTGCCAGCAGCTTCGCTGGAGACGAGCAGTACTTC. It codes for CASSFAGDEQYF.

This chain links TRBV29-1 with TRBJ1-1; no firm D call. This CDR3 spans 10 amino acids. Germline CDR1 and CDR2: SQVTM and ANQGSEA. CDR3: CTVGHTEAFF. The CDR3 DNA follows: TGCACGGTCGGGCACACTGAAGCTTTCTTT. The whole variable domain, filled in from reference TRBV29-1 and TRBJ1-1, reads SAVISQKPSRDICQRGTSLTIQCQVDSQVTMMFWYRQQPGQSLTLIATANQGSEATYESGFVIDKFPISRPNLTFSTLTVSNMSPEDSSIYLCTVGHTEAFFGQGTRLTVV.

The rearrangement uses TRBV27 and TRBJ2-7; D unresolved. Germline V gives CDR1 MNHEY, CDR2 SMNVEV (reference sequence). Trimming removed 6 bases at V and 7 bases at J, with 19 bases between. The CDR3 runs 14 residues. CDR3 protein: CASRNSYSRLEQYF. The CDR3 DNA reads as TGTGCCAGCAGAAACAGTTATTCTCGGTTAGAGCAGTACTTC.

The chain employs TRBV5-1 and TRBJ2-1; 7 nucleotides line up with TRBD1. Germline V gene sequence: CDR1 SGHRS, CDR2 YFSETQ. This CDR3 is 13 amino acids long. The trim removed 3 bases at V and 4 bases at J, leaving 1 base unmatched. The CDR3 DNA reads TGCGCCAGCAGCTCGGACAGGTACAATGAGCAGTTCTTC. Protein sequence: CASSSDRYNEQFF.

This sequence joins TRBV29-1 and TRBJ1-2; 10 bases match TRBD1. V was clipped by 3 bases and J by 5 bases; unmatched bases: 6. The CDR3 spans 14 residues. CDR1 SQVTM and CDR2 ANQGSEA come from the germline V gene. CDR3 DNA: TGCAGCGTTGACGACAGGGGGCAGATTTATGGCTACACCTTC. Translating gives CSVDDRGQIYGYTF.

J is TRBJ2-7 and V is TRBV5-4; 11 nucleotides line up with TRBD2. V shed 4 bases, J shed 7 bases, and the junction held 10 bases outside the gene matches. The CDR3 loop spans 15 amino acids. In germline, CDR1 is SGHNT, CDR2 YYREEE (reference sequence). CDR3 nucleotide sequence: TGTGCCAGCAGCGCGGGGACTAGCGGTTCAAGAGAGCAGTACTTC. Encoded protein: CASSAGTSGSREQYF.

The chain recombines TRBV1 with TRBJ2-2; TRBD2, as called in the table, went unchecked against the DNA. TRBV1 is noted as a pseudogene. The CDR3 is 16 residues long. For the CDR3, the DNA is TGCACCAGCAGCCAAGACCGGGGGAGAGACACCGGGGAGCTGTTTTTT. Its protein is CTSSQDRGRDTGELFF.

The genes are TRBV7-2 and TRBJ1-6, with TRBD1 matching over 8 bases. The V gene end was trimmed by 5 bases and the J gene end by 9 bases; junction bases not matched to a gene: 6. CDR1 and CDR2 (germline): SGHTA, FQGNSA. The CDR3 covers 14 residues. The CDR3 DNA is TGTGCCAGCAGCCAGACAGGGGCAGGTTCACCCCTCCACTTT. Translating it yields CASSQTGAGSPLHF.

The chain couples TRBV29-1 to TRBJ2-7, with 8 bases fitting TRBD2. Unmatched junction bases numbered 9, after V lost 4 bases and J lost 4 bases. Per the germline V gene, CDR1 is SQVTM and CDR2 is ANQGSEA. CDR3 length: 14 amino acids. The CDR3 DNA follows: TGCAGCGTTGCACTAGCGGAAGAACAATACGAGCAGTACTTC. It yields the protein CSVALAEEQYEQYF.

The V call is TRBV28, the J call TRBJ2-7; TRBD1 is a possible D gene (6 bases). V was cut by 4 bases and J by 1 base, with 20 bases left in between. CDR3 length equals 17 residues. Looked up from germline, CDR1 is MDHEN and CDR2 is SYDVKM. The CDR3 region has the DNA TGTGCCAGCAGTTCCCCCCTATCGAAGACAGGTTCCTACGAGCAGTACTTC. Translating gives CASSSPLSKTGSYEQYF.

V gene TRBV28 combines with J gene TRBJ1-5; TRBD1 matches 9 bases. The CDR3 runs 15 residues. V trimming: 0 bases; J trimming: 6 bases; junction bases outside the gene matches: 3. Germline V gene lookup returns CDR1 MDHEN and CDR2 SYDVKM. The CDR3 sequence is CASSLWGQGSQPQHF. The CDR3 DNA is TGTGCCAGCAGTTTATGGGGACAGGGCAGTCAGCCCCAGCATTTT.

The chain has TRBV7-2 and TRBJ1-1, with 7 positions matching TRBD1. This CDR3 is built from 17 residues. V lost 1 base to trimming and J lost 4 bases; unmatched junction nucleotides: 12. CDR1 is SGHTA, CDR2 FQGNSA, per germline. The CDR3 loop is CASSLGVQGRGPTEAFF. In nucleotides, the CDR3 is TGTGCCAGCAGCTTAGGGGTGCAGGGAAGGGGGCCCACTGAAGCTTTCTTT.

The rearrangement joins TRBV28 to TRBJ1-1; D remains ambiguous. Between the trimmed V and J ends, which lost 5 bases and 10 bases, there was a span of 11 bases. Germline V gene sequence: CDR1 MDHEN, CDR2 SYDVKM. The CDR3 is 11 amino acids. In DNA form, the CDR3 reads TGTGCCAGCAGTAGGTTTAAGGGAGCTTTCTTT. It codes for CASSRFKGAFF.

The rearrangement joins TRBV25-1 to TRBJ1-1, with a possible D match to TRBD1 (5 bases). Germline-derived CDR1 and CDR2 are MGHDK and SYGVNS. The CDR3 runs 16 residues. V lost 2 bases and J 3 bases, leaving 16 bases between the germline ends. For the CDR3, the DNA is TGTGCCAGCAGTGAACCGGGGCCCTCCGGGGACACTGAAGCTTTCTTT. Protein product: CASSEPGPSGDTEAFF. Filled out from reference TRBV25-1 and TRBJ1-1, the complete variable domain reads EADIYQTPRYLVIGTGKKITLECSQTMGHDKMYWYQQDPGMELHLIHYSYGVNSTEKGDLSSESTVSRIRTEHFPLTLESARPSHTSQYLCASSEPGPSGDTEAFFGQGTRLTVV.

The DNA of the CDR3 is TGTGCCAGCAGCAAAGGGACTCCGAATGAGCAGTTCTTC. It translates to CASSKGTPNEQFF. The chain couples TRBV9 to TRBJ2-1; tentatively, D is TRBD2 (6 bases). V was cut by 4 bases and J by 7 bases, with 12 bases left in between. Per germline, CDR1 SGDLS and CDR2 YYNGEE. The CDR3 consists of 13 residues.

The rearrangement links TRBV9 to TRBJ1-5, with 7 bases aligning to TRBD1. Germline V gene data show CDR1 as SGDLS and CDR2 as YYNGEE. The junction had 6 bases not matched to a gene; V was cut back by 4 bases and J by 5 bases. CDR3 length equals 14 residues. The CDR3 region is CASSRQGGDQPQHF. The DNA for the CDR3 is TGTGCCAGCAGCCGACAGGGTGGGGATCAGCCCCAGCATTTT.

The CDR3 DNA reads as TGTGCCAGCAGCGTAGGGGGGACAGCCGGGAGTTTATACACCGGGGAGCTGTTTTTT. The encoded protein is CASSVGGTAGSLYTGELFF. The chain has TRBV9 and TRBJ2-2; the D gene is possibly TRBD1 (7 bases). CDR3 length: 19 amino acids. Trimming left V 0 bases short and J 3 bases short, with 21 bases between. Germline V gives CDR1 SGDLS, CDR2 YYNGEE.

This chain connects TRBV9 to TRBJ2-7; D ambiguous. Germline CDR1 reads SGDLS; CDR2 reads YYNGEE. The CDR3 covers 13 residues. V gave up 3 bases and J gave up 6 bases, with 13 bases separating them. The CDR3 nucleotides read TGTGCCAGCAGCGGACCCTTCAGCGCCGAGCAGTACTTC. Translation: CASSGPFSAEQYF. The full variable domain, in which reference TRBV9 and TRBJ2-7 provide the parts outside the CDR3, is DSGVTQTPKHLITATGQRVTLRCSPRSGDLSVYWYQQSLDQGLQFLIQYYNGEERAKGNILERFSAQQFPDLHSELNLSSLELGDSALYFCASSGPFSAEQYFGPGTRLTVT.

The chain combines TRBV29-1 with TRBJ2-1, with D perhaps matching TRBD2 (6 bases). V lost 8 bases, J lost 5 bases, and 16 bases lay in between. The CDR3 has 13 residues. CDR1 SQVTM and CDR2 ANQGSEA come from the germline V gene. The CDR3 coding sequence is TGCAGCTCCCCACTGGGACTTCACAATGAGCAGTTCTTC. Its translation is CSSPLGLHNEQFF.